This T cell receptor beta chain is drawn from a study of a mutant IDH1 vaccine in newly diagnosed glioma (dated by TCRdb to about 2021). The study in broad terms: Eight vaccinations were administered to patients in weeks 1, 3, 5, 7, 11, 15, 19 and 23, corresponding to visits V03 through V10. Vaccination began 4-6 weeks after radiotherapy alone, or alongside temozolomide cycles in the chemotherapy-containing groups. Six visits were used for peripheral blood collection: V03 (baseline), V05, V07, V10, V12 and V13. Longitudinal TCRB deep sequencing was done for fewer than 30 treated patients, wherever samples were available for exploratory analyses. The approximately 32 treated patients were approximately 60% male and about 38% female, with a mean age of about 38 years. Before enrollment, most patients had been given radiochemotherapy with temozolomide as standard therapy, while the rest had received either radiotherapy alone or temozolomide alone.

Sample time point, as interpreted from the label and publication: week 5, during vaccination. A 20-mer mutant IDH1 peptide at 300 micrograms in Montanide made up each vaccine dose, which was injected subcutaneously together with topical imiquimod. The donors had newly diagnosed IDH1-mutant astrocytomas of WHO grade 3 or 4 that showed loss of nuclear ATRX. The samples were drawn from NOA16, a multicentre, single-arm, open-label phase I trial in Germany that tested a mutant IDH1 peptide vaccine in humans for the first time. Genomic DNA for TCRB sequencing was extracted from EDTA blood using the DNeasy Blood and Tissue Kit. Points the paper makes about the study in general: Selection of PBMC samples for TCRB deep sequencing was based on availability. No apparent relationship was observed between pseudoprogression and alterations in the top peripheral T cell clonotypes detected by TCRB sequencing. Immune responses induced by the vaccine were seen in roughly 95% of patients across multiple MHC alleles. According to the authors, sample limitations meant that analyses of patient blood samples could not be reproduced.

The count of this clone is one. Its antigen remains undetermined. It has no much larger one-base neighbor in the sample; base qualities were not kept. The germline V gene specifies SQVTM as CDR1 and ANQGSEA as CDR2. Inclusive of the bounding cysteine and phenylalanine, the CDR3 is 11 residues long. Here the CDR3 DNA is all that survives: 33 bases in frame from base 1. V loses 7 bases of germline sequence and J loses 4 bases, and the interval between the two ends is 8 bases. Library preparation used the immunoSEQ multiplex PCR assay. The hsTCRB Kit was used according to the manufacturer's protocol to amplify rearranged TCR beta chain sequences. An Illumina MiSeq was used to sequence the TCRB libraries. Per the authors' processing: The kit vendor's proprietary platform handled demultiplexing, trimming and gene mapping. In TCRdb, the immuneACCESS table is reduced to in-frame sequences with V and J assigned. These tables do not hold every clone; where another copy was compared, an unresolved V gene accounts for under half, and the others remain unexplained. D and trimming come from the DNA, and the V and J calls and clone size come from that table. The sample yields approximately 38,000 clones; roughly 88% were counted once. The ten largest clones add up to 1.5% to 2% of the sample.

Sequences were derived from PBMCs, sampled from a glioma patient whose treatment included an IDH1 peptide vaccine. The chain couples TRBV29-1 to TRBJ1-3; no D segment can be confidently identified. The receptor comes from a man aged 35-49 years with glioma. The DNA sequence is TGCAGCGCAACAGTCGGAAACACCATATATTTT. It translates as CSATVGNTIYF.